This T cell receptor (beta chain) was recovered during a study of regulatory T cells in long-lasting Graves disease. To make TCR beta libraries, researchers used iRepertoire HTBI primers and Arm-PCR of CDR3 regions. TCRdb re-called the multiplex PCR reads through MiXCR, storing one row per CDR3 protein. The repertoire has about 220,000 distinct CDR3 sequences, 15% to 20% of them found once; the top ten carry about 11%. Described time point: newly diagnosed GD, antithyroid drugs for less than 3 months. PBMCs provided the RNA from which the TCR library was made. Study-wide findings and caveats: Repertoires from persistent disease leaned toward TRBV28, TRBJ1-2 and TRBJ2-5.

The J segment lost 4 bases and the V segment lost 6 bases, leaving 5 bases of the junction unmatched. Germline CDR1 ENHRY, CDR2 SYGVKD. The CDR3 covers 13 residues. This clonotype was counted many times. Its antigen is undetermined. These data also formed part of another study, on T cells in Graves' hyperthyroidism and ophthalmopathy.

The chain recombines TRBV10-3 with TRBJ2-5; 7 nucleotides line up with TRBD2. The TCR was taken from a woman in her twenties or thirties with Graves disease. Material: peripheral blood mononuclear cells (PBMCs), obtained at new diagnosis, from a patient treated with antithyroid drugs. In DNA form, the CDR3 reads TGTGCCATCAGCCAGCGGGACTCAGAGACCCAGTACTTC. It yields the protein CAISQRDSETQYF.